This T cell receptor (beta chain) was observed in a study of T-cell reconstitution after alpha-beta-depleted transplantation in children. Points from the study as a whole: At day 60, the high TCRbeta diversity found in some patients originated from recipient T cells and thymic progenitors that had survived. Reportedly, only several hundred clones from non-depleted graft cells drove alpha-beta T-cell counts at about two months. When one year had passed after transplant, most T-cell counts and diversity came from newly produced T cells.

As concerns this clonotype: Its antigen is as yet unknown.

Unique molecular identifiers were used in preparing the TCRbeta library. MiXCR, applied by TCRdb to the PCR reads, yields one record per CDR3 protein. This table holds about 600,000 distinct CDR3 sequences, more than 20% found once. This CDR3 spans 16 amino acids. Looked up from germline, CDR1 is DFQATT and CDR2 is SNEGSKA (reference sequence). With 5 bases removed from V and 3 bases from J, the gap between germline ends came to 21 bases. The clonotype originates from a boy younger than two who had a stem cell transplant for acute myeloid leukemia, so the T cells may come from the graft donor. Sequenced material: PBMCs, mostly from graft donor cells, taken 360 days after TCRalphabeta/CD19-depleted stem cell transplant. V gene TRBV20-1 combines with J gene TRBJ2-3, with D possibly called TRBD1 or TRBD2 (6 bases each). The DNA of the CDR3 is TGCAGTGCTGGCAAAGCGATCGGGGGCAGGACAGATACGCAGTATTTT. Amino acid sequence: CSAGKAIGGRTDTQYF.